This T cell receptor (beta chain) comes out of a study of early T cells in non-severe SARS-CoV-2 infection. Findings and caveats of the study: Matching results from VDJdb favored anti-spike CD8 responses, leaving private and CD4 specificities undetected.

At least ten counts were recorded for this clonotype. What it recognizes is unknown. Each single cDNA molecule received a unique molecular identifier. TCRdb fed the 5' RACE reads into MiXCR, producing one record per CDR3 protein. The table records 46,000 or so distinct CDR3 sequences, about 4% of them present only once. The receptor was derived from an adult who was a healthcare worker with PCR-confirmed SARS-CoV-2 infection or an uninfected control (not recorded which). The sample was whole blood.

The CDR3 here is CASKAKRDYEQYF. The CDR3 DNA reads as TGTGCCAGCAAGGCCAAGAGGGACTACGAGCAGTACTTC. The chain links TRBV2 to TRBJ2-7; D is possibly TRBD2 (5 bases). Deletions cut 7 bases from V and 3 bases from J, with 13 bases between. There are 13 residues in the CDR3. Germline loops: CDR1 SNHLY, CDR2 FYNNEI.